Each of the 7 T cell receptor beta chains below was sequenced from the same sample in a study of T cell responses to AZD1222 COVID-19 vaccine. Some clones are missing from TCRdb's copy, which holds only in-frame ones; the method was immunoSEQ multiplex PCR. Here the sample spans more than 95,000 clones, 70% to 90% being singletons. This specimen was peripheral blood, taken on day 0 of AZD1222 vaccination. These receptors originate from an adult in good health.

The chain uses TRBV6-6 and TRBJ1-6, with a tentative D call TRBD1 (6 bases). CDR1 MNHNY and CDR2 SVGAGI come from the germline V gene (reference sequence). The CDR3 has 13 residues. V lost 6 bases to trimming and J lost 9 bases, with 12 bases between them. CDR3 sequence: CASRRGPGSPLHF. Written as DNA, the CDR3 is TGTGCCAGCAGGCGGGGGCCCGGTTCACCCCTCCACTTT.

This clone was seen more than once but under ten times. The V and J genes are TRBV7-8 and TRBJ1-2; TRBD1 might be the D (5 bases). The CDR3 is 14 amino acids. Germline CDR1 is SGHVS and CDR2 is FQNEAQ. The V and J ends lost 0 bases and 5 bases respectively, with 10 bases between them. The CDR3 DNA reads TGTGCCAGCAGCTTAGCGATCACAGGTTATGGCTACACCTTC. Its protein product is CASSLAITGYGYTF. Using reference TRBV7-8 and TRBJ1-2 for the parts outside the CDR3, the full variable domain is GAGVSQSPRYKVAKRGQDVALRCDPISGHVSLFWYQQALGQGPEFLTYFQNEAQLDKSGLPSDRFFAERPEGSVSTLKIQRTQQEDSAVYLCASSLAITGYGYTFGSGTRLTVV.

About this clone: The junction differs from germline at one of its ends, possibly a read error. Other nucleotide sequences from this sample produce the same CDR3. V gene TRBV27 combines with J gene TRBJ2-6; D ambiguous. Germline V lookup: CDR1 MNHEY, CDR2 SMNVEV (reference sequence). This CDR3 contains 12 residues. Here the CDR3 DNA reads TGCGCCACCCAAACTGGGGCCAACGTCCTGACTTTC. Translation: CATQTGANVLTF.

This CDR3 reads CASSIDSHTQYF. CDR3 bases: TGTGCCAGTAGTATAGATTCCCATACGCAGTATTTT. This chain links TRBV19 with TRBJ2-3, with D hard to call. Per germline, CDR1 LNHDA and CDR2 SQIVND (reference sequence). CDR3 length equals 12 residues. V lost 0 bases and J lost 7, with 5 bases in between.

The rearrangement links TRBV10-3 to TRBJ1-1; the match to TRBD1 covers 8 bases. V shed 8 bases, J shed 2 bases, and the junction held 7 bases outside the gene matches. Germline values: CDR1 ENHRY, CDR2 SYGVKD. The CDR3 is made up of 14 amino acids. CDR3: CAIGTGGPNTEAFF. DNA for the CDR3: TGTGCCATCGGCACAGGGGGACCCAACACTGAAGCTTTCTTT.

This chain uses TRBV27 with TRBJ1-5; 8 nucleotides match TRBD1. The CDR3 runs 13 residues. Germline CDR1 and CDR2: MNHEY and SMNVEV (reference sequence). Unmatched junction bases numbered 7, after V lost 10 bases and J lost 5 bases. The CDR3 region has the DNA TGTGCCACCAGCAGGGGGCCCGATCAGCCCCAGCATTTT. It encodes CATSRGPDQPQHF.

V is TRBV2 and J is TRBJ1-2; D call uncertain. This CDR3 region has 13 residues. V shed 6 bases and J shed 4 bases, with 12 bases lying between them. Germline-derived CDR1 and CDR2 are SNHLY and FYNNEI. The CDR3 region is CASSGDTSYGYTF. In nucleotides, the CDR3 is TGTGCCAGCAGCGGCGACACGAGCTATGGCTACACCTTC.